These T cell receptor beta chains were read from a single sample in a study of Ad26.COV2.S vaccination and SARS-CoV-2 variants. Sequencing was performed with immunoSEQ multiplex PCR; in TCRdb, only in-frame clones are kept and a portion is missing. This table has hundreds of thousands of clones, over 75% appearing once. Sequenced here: peripheral blood, sampled in a trial of Ad26.COV2.S vaccine versus placebo. Receptor source: a person between 18 and 65 years old who received the Ad26.COV2.S COVID-19 vaccine or a placebo. Each CDR3 is given with its conserved first and last residue. A D gene is named only where the DNA matches it firmly. The listing skips clone size in some rows; elsewhere it reads once, few, many or a size class.

d_call	j_call	v_call	clone_size	cdr3_nt	cdr3_aa
NA	TRBJ1-5	TRBV29-1	NA	TGCAGCGTTATGGAGGGGATGTTTGGGGATCAGCCCCAGCATTTT	CSVMEGMFGDQPQHF
TRBD1	TRBJ2-1	TRBV15	NA	TGTGCCACCAGCAGAGTAACCGGGACAGGGAACAATGAGCAGTTCTTC	CATSRVTGTGNNEQFF
NA	TRBJ2-3	TRBV7-2	NA	TGTGCCAGCAGTCTCGGTAGCACAGATACGCAGTATTTT	CASSLGSTDTQYF
NA	TRBJ1-6	TRBV9	NA	TGTGCCAGCAGCCCGACAGAGTATAATTCACCCCTCCACTTT	CASSPTEYNSPLHF
TRBD1	TRBJ2-7	TRBV27	NA	TGTGCCAGCAGTTCCGAGACAGGGGGTTACGAGCAGTACTTC	CASSSETGGYEQYF
NA	TRBJ1-3	TRBV7-2	NA	TGTGCCAGCAGCTCAACAGGTCCGGGAAACACCATATATTTT	CASSSTGPGNTIYF
NA	TRBJ2-1	TRBV5-1	NA	TGCGCCAGCAGGGGGGCAGCGGATAACTCCTACAATGAGCAGTTCTTC	CASRGAADNSYNEQFF
NA	TRBJ1-2	TRBV7-8	NA	TGTGCCAGCAGCCCCCTGCAGGGTAGCTATGGCTACACCTTC	CASSPLQGSYGYTF
NA	TRBJ2-3	TRBV7-9	once	TGTGCCAGCAGCTTAGACACAGATACGCAGTATTTT	CASSLDTDTQYF
NA	TRBJ1-6	TRBV5-8	NA	TGTGCCAGCAGCTTTCGGGGTCCCCTATCACCCCTCCACTTT	CASSFRGPLSPLHF
TRBD2	TRBJ2-7	TRBV5-1	NA	TGCGCCAGCAGGGAACAGGCTAGCGGGAACCACGAGCAGTACTTC	CASREQASGNHEQYF
NA	TRBJ1-2	TRBV18	few	TGTGCCAGCTCACCACGCCAGGGCTACTATGGCTACACCTTC	CASSPRQGYYGYTF
TRBD1	TRBJ1-1	TRBV18	NA	TGTGCCAGCTCACCACGGGCGGCAGGGGGCCAGAACACTGAAGCTTTCTTT	CASSPRAAGGQNTEAFF
TRBD2	TRBJ2-7	TRBV7-9	NA	TGTGCCAGCAGCCTGGGGACTAGCGGGAGTATCGACGAGCAGTACTTC	CASSLGTSGSIDEQYF
TRBD1	TRBJ2-7	TRBV30	NA	TGTGCCTGGACCCCGGACAGGGGGAACGAGCAGTACTTC	CAWTPDRGNEQYF
NA	TRBJ2-7	TRBV10-1	NA	TGCGCCAGCAGCGTAGGGTGGGAGCAGTACTTC	CASSVGWEQYF
TRBD2	TRBJ2-5	TRBV6-5	NA	TGTGCCAGCAGTATGGGAGCGGGGGACCAAGAGACCCAGTACTTC	CASSMGAGDQETQYF
NA	TRBJ1-3	TRBV27	NA	TGTGCCAGCAGTTCCCCCCCCTCTTCTGGAAACACCATATATTTT	CASSSPPSSGNTIYF
TRBD1	TRBJ1-4	TRBV5-1	once	TGCGCCAGCAGCACCGGGACAGGACAGGAAAAACTGTTTTTT	CASSTGTGQEKLFF
TRBD1	TRBJ2-7	TRBV4-3	NA	TGCGCCAGCAGCCAAGAACAGGGGGCAAGTGAATCCTACGAGCAGTACTTC	CASSQEQGASESYEQYF
TRBD1	TRBJ2-2	TRBV5-6	NA	TGTGCCAGCAGCCGGACAGGGTGGACCGGGGAGCTGTTTTTT	CASSRTGWTGELFF
NA	TRBJ1-3	TRBV6-5	once	TGTGCCAGCAGTTCGGTTAATGAAAACACCATATATTTT	CASSSVNENTIYF
NA	TRBJ2-3	TRBV28	NA	TGTGCCAGCAGTCTCAGGGGAGGGACAGATACGCAGTATTTT	CASSLRGGTDTQYF
NA	TRBJ2-3	TRBV30	NA	TGTGCCTGGAGTGTACGGCGAAGTATCGGAGATACGCAGTATTTT	CAWSVRRSIGDTQYF
TRBD1	TRBJ1-4	TRBV9	NA	TGTGCCAGCAGCCGGATTTCTAGCGGGACAGGGTATGAAAAACTGTTTTTT	CASSRISSGTGYEKLFF
NA	TRBJ1-1	TRBV28	NA	TGTGCCAGCAGTCAGAGACATTTTGAAGCTTTCTTT	CASSQRHFEAFF
TRBD1	TRBJ1-1	TRBV5-5	once	TGTGCCAGCAGCTTAAGGACAGGGAACTCTGAAGCTTTCTTT	CASSLRTGNSEAFF
NA	TRBJ2-7	TRBV5-1	NA	TGCGCCAGCAGCTTGGCAGGGACCGAGCAGTACTTC	CASSLAGTEQYF
NA	TRBJ2-7	TRBV6-5	NA	TGTGCCAGCACCGGGACGACCTACGAGCAGTACTTC	CASTGTTYEQYF
TRBD2	TRBJ2-3	TRBV6-4	NA	TGTGCCAGCAGCGTAGCGGGAGAGAGTGATACGCAGTATTTT	CASSVAGESDTQYF
NA	TRBJ1-1	TRBV9	NA	TGTGCCAGCAGCCTGGCGGGGGGCAGGAACACTGAAGCTTTCTTT	CASSLAGGRNTEAFF
NA	TRBJ1-6	TRBV5-1	NA	TGCGCCAGCAGCTTGGCGCTGGACCTACCCCTCCACTTT	CASSLALDLPLHF
NA	TRBJ2-1	TRBV10-3	once	TGTGCCATCAGTGAGGCGGGGCTGGGCAATGAGCAGTTCTTC	CAISEAGLGNEQFF
NA	TRBJ1-5	TRBV21-1	once	TGTGCCAGCAGTCACCCCGGGACAGGGGAATATCAGCCCCAGCATTTT	CASSHPGTGEYQPQHF
NA	TRBJ1-2	TRBV6-5	NA	TGTGCCAGCATCCCAGTCTGGGACATTAACTATGGCTACACCTTC	CASIPVWDINYGYTF
NA	TRBJ2-1	TRBV24-1	NA	TGTGCCACCAGTGATTGGGACTCGGGTGAGCAGTTCTTC	CATSDWDSGEQFF
TRBD1	TRBJ2-3	TRBV28	NA	TGTGCCAGCAGCCAAGACAGGGTTGCAGATACGCAGTATTTT	CASSQDRVADTQYF
TRBD1	TRBJ2-3	TRBV15	NA	TGTGCCACCAGCAGAGCCCGACAGGGGGCAGATACGCAGTATTTT	CATSRARQGADTQYF
NA	TRBJ2-2	TRBV7-3	NA	TGTGCCAGCAGCTTATCACGGGGCGGGGAGCTGTTTTTT	CASSLSRGGELFF
NA	TRBJ2-7	TRBV7-2	NA	TGTGCCAGTAAGCTAGCTCCCAAAGGAGAGCAGTACTTC	CASKLAPKGEQYF
TRBD1	TRBJ1-1	TRBV5-1	NA	TGCGCCAGCAGCCCATGGACAGGTATGAACACTGAAGCTTTCTTT	CASSPWTGMNTEAFF